Reported below is one T cell receptor beta chain. The specificity of this receptor is unknown. Per-base qualities were not stored, and no clone one base away is much larger. Library generation was performed with 5' RACE. Instrument on record: Illumina HiSeq 2500. A second PCR of about 6 to 12 cycles was performed with a sample-barcoded 5' primer and a J-beta primer mix. A unique molecular identifier was introduced onto each TCR beta cDNA molecule by a template-switch 5' adaptor carrying 12 random nucleotides. Each sample yielded at least 2.5 million CDR3-containing paired-end reads. All of the RNA was converted into first-strand cDNA using the Mint cDNA synthesis kit, with a TRBC-specific oligonucleotide serving as the primer. Following uracil-DNA glycosylase treatment, a first 18-cycle PCR with universal primers M1SS and BC2_uni_R was performed on all cDNA. The paper's processing steps were these. Each sample was normalized by randomly selecting 1 million high-quality reads, each carrying a distinct molecular identifier. Reads with shared molecular identifiers were discarded instead of being binned into consensus sequences. MiTCR, with a Q25 quality threshold and the strictest error-elimination algorithm, was used for CDR3 identification, clonotype clustering and error correction. Lower-bound total TCR beta diversity was estimated with a nonparametric unseen species model using Euler transformation. In TCRdb, the public reads were trimmed at Q25 with fastp and aligned with MiXCR, with productive beta chains retained. Here each entry gathers all rows of one CDR3 protein and keeps the most common genes and DNA. The V and J calls come from TCRdb's annotation, not from the publication. The sample contains about 640,000 distinct CDR3 sequences, 45% to 65% of them found a single time. Roughly 34% of the sample is held by the ten biggest clonotypes.

This specimen comes from a study of blood T cells in healthy people across ages (dated by TCRdb to the mid-2010s). As for the study more broadly: In model experiments, template switching captured roughly one uniquely barcoded TCR beta cDNA molecule for every two T cells. To avoid experimental bias, donors of different ages were randomly spread across the sequencing lanes. Age-related changes in TCR beta repertoire diversity were measured in the study by deep sequencing normalized with unique cDNA molecular identifiers. The donors were split into four age groups: young (average about 15 years), middle-aged (39), aged (approximately 59) and long-lived (over 75). For two donors (one aged 18 to 30 and one aged 80 or older), the study analyzed two additional independent replicas of 1 million unique cDNA reads from the same blood draw. Here is what the overall study found, with its caveats: Since profiling was done on bulk unsorted PBMCs, naive and antigen-experienced compartments could not be conclusively compared. Observed TCR beta diversity correlated strongly with the percentage of naive T cells measured by flow cytometry. Because donor CMV infection status was unknown, age-related changes in expanded clonotypes were potentially confounded. Observed TCR beta diversity per million T cells fell roughly linearly with age, and a significant reduction was already apparent by age around 44. Estimates of total diversity based on one million sequenced T cells were regarded as lower bounds and as underestimates. Compared with the aged group, the long-lived group had more naive CD4+ T cells, fewer expanded clones and increased TCR diversity, suggesting age selection.

The roughly 38 donors, aged about 6 to 100 years, were systemically healthy Caucasian individuals from Russia. About 9.8 milliliters of peripheral blood were drawn from each donor into EDTA-treated Vacutainer tubes. PBMCs were isolated by Ficoll-Paque density-gradient centrifugation, with at least 6 million obtained per sample. Total RNA was extracted from PBMCs with Trizol reagent, with at least 6 micrograms obtained per sample. The percentages of naive CD45RAhigh/CD27high T cells were determined by flow cytometry on a PBMC aliquot from every donor. The germline ends are 15 bases apart after V is trimmed by 8 bases and J by 5 bases. There are 13 amino acids in the CDR3, from cysteine to phenylalanine inclusive. CDR3 DNA only is kept here, 39 bases in frame from base 1. The germline V gene gives CDR1 as MNHNS and CDR2 as SASEGT.

The receptor's source is a man aged 55-75 years in good health. The specimen sequenced was blood. The rearrangement combines TRBV6-1 with TRBJ2-5; a weak D assignment points to TRBD2 (7 bases agree). The encoded CDR3 is CASRKRGGETQYF. At the DNA level, the sequence is TGTGCCAGCCGAAAAAGGGGGGGGGAGACCCAGTACTTC.